The 2 T cell receptor beta chains presented below share a single source sample, sequenced in a study of shared clonotypes between healthy human individuals. Sequencing was performed with immunoSEQ multiplex PCR; in TCRdb, only in-frame clones are kept and a portion is missing. The data hold roughly 2.1 million clones, with 85% to 95% observed a single time. Naive CD8 cells, CD45RO-negative and positively selected for CCR7, excluded terminally differentiated effector memory CD45RA+ cells. The sequencing input was naive CD8+ T cells from PBMCs. Receptors originate from a man aged 18 to 29 in good health. Some clones in this sample may be carry-over from other donors' samples.

This sequence joins TRBV4-1 and TRBJ2-2; weak D call: TRBD1 (6 bases). V gave up 4 bases and J gave up 6 bases, with 18 bases separating them. Germline V gene lookup returns CDR1 MGHRA and CDR2 YSYEKL. The CDR3 spans 16 residues. The DNA for the CDR3 is TGCGCCAGCAGCCCTCTAAGGGCAGGGGCCCCCGGGGAGCTGTTTTTT. It is translated as CASSPLRAGAPGELFF.

The genes are TRBV28 and TRBJ2-1; D is undetermined. This CDR3 spans 18 amino acids. The germline CDR1 and CDR2 sequences are MDHEN and SYDVKM. The ends were cut back, 6 bases at V and 3 bases at J, with 24 bases in the middle. The CDR3 DNA reads as TGTGCCAGCAGCTTGGACCCCAACGGCTTCGTGGGCTACAATGAGCAGTTCTTC. Its protein is CASSLDPNGFVGYNEQFF.